These 25 T cell receptor beta chains originate from one sample sequenced in a study of shared clonotypes between healthy human individuals. It was CD45RO-negative cells, positively selected for CCR7, that made up naive CD8 cells, with terminally differentiated effector memory CD45RA+ cells excluded. Measured with immunoSEQ multiplex PCR; TCRdb has only the in-frame clones, and not every one. Among 2 million to 2.5 million clones, about 92% were seen once, and the ten largest hold about 1.5%. Sequencing was performed on naive CD8+ T cells from PBMCs. These receptors were collected from a man aged 18 to 35 in good health. Some clones in this sample may be carry-over from other donors' samples.

CDR3 sequence: CASSAGPNYEQYF. The CDR3 nucleotides are TGTGCCAGCAGCGCGGGACCAAACTACGAGCAGTACTTC. The V gene is TRBV7-7, the J gene TRBJ2-7, with TRBD2 as a possible D gene (6 bases). This CDR3 spans 13 amino acids. Germline CDR1 SSHAT, CDR2 FNYEAQ (reference sequence). Trimming left V 5 bases short and J 3 bases short, with 11 bases between.

This clone has a single count. The chain employs TRBV5-6 and TRBJ2-3; D remains unclear. V lost 4 bases and J 2 bases, leaving 8 bases between the germline ends. Germline CDR1 is SGHDT and CDR2 is YYEEEE. The CDR3 covers 13 residues. The CDR3 DNA reads TGTGCCAGCAGCCCCCTTCCCACAGATACGCAGTATTTT. Amino acid sequence: CASSPLPTDTQYF.

The V call is TRBV7-9, the J call TRBJ2-1, with 7 bases lining up with TRBD2. This CDR3 is built from 12 residues. After removal of 5 bases from V and 8 bases from J, the junction contained 3 bases not matched to a gene. Germline loops: CDR1 SEHNR, CDR2 FQNEAQ (reference sequence). CDR3 in DNA: TGTGCCAGCAGCCCGACTAGCTATGAGCAGTTCTTC. Its translation is CASSPTSYEQFF.

The gene calls are TRBV6-5 and TRBJ2-7, with D maybe TRBD1 (6 bases). V was shortened by 7 bases and J by 4 bases, with 14 bases between the two germline ends. Per germline, CDR1 MNHEY and CDR2 SVGAGI. This CDR3 spans 13 amino acids. The CDR3 protein is CASTFKQGYEQYF. As DNA, the CDR3 is TGTGCCAGCACCTTCAAGCAGGGGTACGAGCAGTACTTC.

This clone showed up just once. V is TRBV19 and J is TRBJ2-2; D remains unclear. CDR3 length equals 13 residues. The ends were cut back, 6 bases at V and 4 bases at J, with 9 bases in the middle. The germline CDR1 and CDR2 sequences are LNHDA and SQIVND (reference sequence). The chain's CDR3 is CASRWGSTGELFF. The CDR3 DNA follows: TGTGCCAGTAGGTGGGGAAGCACCGGGGAGCTGTTTTTT.

This clone was found once. This chain uses TRBV29-1 with TRBJ1-2; TRBD1 matches at 12 bases. The CDR3 loop spans 19 amino acids. Germline V gene data show CDR1 as SQVTM and CDR2 as ANQGSEA. V lost 7 bases and J lost 4; bases outside the gene matches: 22. The CDR3 loop is CSALISGGTGGDGLYGYTF. The CDR3 DNA sequence: TGCAGCGCCCTGATCTCCGGCGGGACAGGGGGCGACGGACTCTATGGCTACACCTTC.

The chain combines TRBV7-3 with TRBJ2-3; D tentatively fits TRBD1 or TRBD2 (6 bases each). CDR1 is SGHTA, CDR2 FQGTGA, per germline. Trimming cost V 0 bases and J 6 bases, with 13 bases left between them. The CDR3 loop spans 15 amino acids. In DNA form, the CDR3 reads TGTGCCAGCAGCTTAACTGCGAAGGGGGGTGATACGCAGTATTTT. This codes for CASSLTAKGGDTQYF.

The genes are TRBV11-2 and TRBJ1-1, with D unresolved. The CDR3 length is 12 residues. Germline values: CDR1 SGHAT, CDR2 FQNNGV. Trimming shortened V by 5 bases and J by 5 bases, and 9 bases separated the two germline ends. CDR3 nucleotides: TGTGCCAGCAGCCCGAAGCAGACTGAAGCTTTCTTT. Its translation is CASSPKQTEAFF.

The CDR3 nucleotides read TGTGCCAGCAGTTTATTGAGCTTCGGGGAAGGAAACACCATATATTTT. Its translation is CASSLLSFGEGNTIYF. The rearrangement links TRBV28 to TRBJ1-3; D uncertain. V was cut by 1 base and J by 4 bases, with 14 bases left in between. Germline CDR1 reads MDHEN; CDR2 reads SYDVKM. CDR3 length: 16 amino acids.

The CDR3 region is CASSDPGDFMNTEAFF. The CDR3, as DNA: TGTGCCAGCAGTGACCCAGGGGACTTCATGAACACTGAAGCTTTCTTT. The chain has TRBV2 and TRBJ1-1, with D maybe TRBD1 (6 bases). The CDR3 sequence is 16 residues long. Per germline, CDR1 SNHLY and CDR2 FYNNEI. Trimming left V 3 bases short and J 0 bases short, with 14 bases between.

This clone was picked up one time. This chain connects TRBV2 to TRBJ2-1, with 7 bases fitting TRBD1. Germline CDR1 and CDR2: SNHLY and FYNNEI. V lost 0 bases to trimming and J lost 7 bases; unmatched junction nucleotides: 9. The CDR3 has 16 amino acids. The CDR3 region is CASSEALVRGWNEQFF. The CDR3 nucleotides are TGTGCCAGCAGTGAAGCGCTAGTCAGGGGGTGGAATGAGCAGTTCTTC.

The chain couples TRBV9 to TRBJ2-2, with D maybe TRBD1 (5 bases). CDR1 SGDLS and CDR2 YYNGEE come from the germline V gene. V was trimmed by 5 bases and J by 6 bases, leaving 17 bases between them. The CDR3 runs to 15 residues. In nucleotides, the CDR3 is TGTGCCAGCAGTCCGGGCGGCGTCAGGGCCGGGGAGCTGTTTTTT. Its protein is CASSPGGVRAGELFF.

Comments on this clone: Additional DNA sequences in this sample encode the identical CDR3. CDR3: CASSWDRGHEQYF. CDR3 coding DNA: TGTGCCAGCAGCTGGGACAGGGGCCACGAGCAGTACTTC. The rearrangement uses TRBV5-6 and TRBJ2-7, with TRBD1 identical over 10 bases. Trimming took 3 bases from V and 5 from J; bases not matched to a gene: 2. This CDR3 region has 13 residues. Germline V CDR1 and CDR2: SGHDT, YYEEEE.

This chain joins TRBV27 and TRBJ2-7; the D gene is possibly TRBD1 (5 bases). Trimming cost V 3 bases and J 3 bases, with 9 bases left between them. Germline loops: CDR1 MNHEY, CDR2 SMNVEV (reference sequence). The CDR3 covers 13 residues. Written as DNA, the CDR3 is TGTGCCAGCAGTTTCCGACAGAACTACGAGCAGTACTTC. This gives the protein CASSFRQNYEQYF.

J is TRBJ2-2 and V is TRBV4-1; TRBD2 is a possible D gene (5 bases). Trimming cost V 1 base and J 4 bases, with 10 bases left between them. Germline V CDR1 and CDR2: MGHRA, YSYEKL. This CDR3 has 15 residues. The CDR3 loop is CASSQVGITTGELFF. The CDR3 DNA reads as TGCGCCAGCAGCCAAGTCGGGATTACCACCGGGGAGCTGTTTTTT.

The genes are TRBV2 and TRBJ1-2; 7 bases are shared with TRBD1. The germline CDR1 and CDR2 sequences are SNHLY and FYNNEI. The V and J ends lost 1 base and 7 bases, in that order; junction bases with no gene match: 9. This CDR3 is built from 15 residues. The CDR3 protein is CASSEGRTGPGGYTF. In nucleotides, the CDR3 is TGTGCCAGCAGTGAAGGGAGGACAGGTCCCGGTGGCTACACCTTC.

This clone is a singleton in its sample. The rearrangement links TRBV7-9 to TRBJ1-1, with D possibly being TRBD1 (5 bases). This CDR3 is built from 14 residues. The germline V gene has CDR1 SEHNR and CDR2 FQNEAQ (reference sequence). V was trimmed by 5 bases and J by 3 bases, leaving 13 bases between them. For the CDR3, the DNA is TGTGCCAGCAGCGGAGGGACGGCTGACACTGAAGCTTTCTTT. Amino acids: CASSGGTADTEAFF.

This chain links TRBV14 with TRBJ1-2; TRBD1 matches 7 bases. After removal of 4 bases from V and 4 bases from J, the junction contained 9 bases not matched to a gene. The CDR3 extends over 15 amino acids. Germline values: CDR1 SGHDN, CDR2 FVKESK. CDR3 protein: CASSRESRGTYGYTF. CDR3 DNA sequence: TGTGCCAGCAGCCGGGAAAGCAGGGGGACCTATGGCTACACCTTC.

The rearrangement links TRBV5-1 to TRBJ2-7; D perhaps matches TRBD2 (5 bases). V lost 5 bases and J 0 bases, leaving 9 bases between the germline ends. CDR1 is SGHRS, CDR2 YFSETQ, per germline. The CDR3 totals 13 residues. CDR3 residues: CASRHGDSYEQYF. CDR3 nucleotide sequence: TGCGCCAGCAGGCACGGGGACTCCTACGAGCAGTACTTC.

The rearrangement joins TRBV18 to TRBJ2-5, with D tentatively TRBD1 (5 bases). The CDR3 loop spans 14 amino acids. The germline gives CDR1 KGHSH, CDR2 LQKENI. V gave up 2 bases and J gave up 5 bases, with 12 bases separating them. CDR3 in amino acids: CASSPRGDGETQYF. CDR3 sequence (DNA): TGTGCCAGCTCACCAAGGGGTGACGGGGAGACCCAGTACTTC.

The gene calls are TRBV7-2 and TRBJ2-7; tentative D call: TRBD2 (6 bases). Germline loops: CDR1 SGHTA, CDR2 FQGNSA. The CDR3 is 13 amino acids. The ends were cut back, 5 bases at V and 3 bases at J, with 11 bases in the middle. CDR3 protein: CASSSRDFYEQYF. CDR3 coding DNA: TGTGCCAGCAGCAGCCGGGACTTCTACGAGCAGTACTTC. The full variable domain, with the rest looked up from reference TRBV7-2 and TRBJ2-7, is GAGVSQSPSNKVTEKGKDVELRCDPISGHTALYWYRQSLGQGLEFLIYFQGNSAPDKSGLPSDRFSAERTGGSVSTLTIQRTQQEDSAVYLCASSSRDFYEQYFGPGTRLTVT.

The genes are TRBV11-2 and TRBJ2-7, with D perhaps TRBD2 (6 bases). Trimming removed 8 bases from V and 2 bases from J, with 16 bases in between. This CDR3 has 14 residues. Per germline, CDR1 SGHAT and CDR2 FQNNGV. The CDR3 region has the DNA TGTGCCAGCCGCTCCCTAGCGAGTCCCTACGAGCAGTACTTC. Protein: CASRSLASPYEQYF.

CDR3 amino acids: CASSLGGLYYEQYF. The DNA for the CDR3 is TGTGCCAGCAGTTTGGGGGGACTCTACTACGAGCAGTACTTC. This sequence joins TRBV27 and TRBJ2-7, with D perhaps matching TRBD2 (6 bases). Germline CDR1 and CDR2: MNHEY and SMNVEV (reference sequence). CDR3 length equals 14 residues. V lost 3 bases and J 3 bases, leaving 12 bases between the germline ends.

The gene calls are TRBV27 and TRBJ2-7; possible D gene TRBD1, 5 bases. CDR3 size: 12 residues. With 8 bases removed from V and 3 bases from J, the gap between germline ends came to 11 bases. Per the germline V gene, CDR1 is MNHEY and CDR2 is SMNVEV (reference sequence). In nucleotides, the CDR3 is TGTGCCAGCGGTTATGACAGCTACGAGCAGTACTTC. Translating gives CASGYDSYEQYF.

V gene TRBV9 combines with J gene TRBJ2-7, with 11 bases that match TRBD1. Germline values: CDR1 SGDLS, CDR2 YYNGEE. V shed 4 bases, J shed 5 bases, and the junction held 11 bases outside the gene matches. The CDR3 sequence is 16 residues long. The CDR3 DNA is TGTGCCAGCAGCCCCTACTTTGGACAGGGGGCCAACGAGCAGTACTTC. Translating it yields CASSPYFGQGANEQYF. Complete variable domain (other parts from reference TRBV9 and TRBJ2-7): DSGVTQTPKHLITATGQRVTLRCSPRSGDLSVYWYQQSLDQGLQFLIQYYNGEERAKGNILERFSAQQFPDLHSELNLSSLELGDSALYFCASSPYFGQGANEQYFGPGTRLTVT.